This T cell receptor beta chain derives from a study of cytomegalovirus exposure and HLA in healthy donors. Findings of the study overall: Reportedly, HLA-A and HLA-B alleles of most subjects were accurately predicted from TCR beta. Most of the CMV-associated TCR beta chains (in a later analysis) appeared to be HLA-restricted.

As concerns this clone: Its cognate antigen is unknown.

With 60 Vbeta and 13 Jbeta primers, the PCR was carried out. Sequencing was performed with immunoSEQ multiplex PCR; in TCRdb, only in-frame clones are kept and a portion is missing. The data show some 200,000 clones, under 85% seen once. This CDR3 is 13 amino acids long. V lost 7 bases and J lost 0, with 6 bases in between. Germline assignment: CDR1 MNHEY and CDR2 SVGAGI. This sequence joins TRBV6-5 and TRBJ1-4; D gene uncertain. This TCR derives from a middle-aged man in good health and CMV-seronegative. Sample: PBMCs. Here the CDR3 reads CASKFTTNEKLFF. DNA of the CDR3: TGTGCCAGCAAATTTACAACTAATGAAAAACTGTTTTTT.